The clone carrying this T cell receptor beta chain has at least ten counts. Its target is unknown. The source of the sample is a study of identical twins. MiXCR, run by TCRdb on the 5' RACE reads, gives a single entry per CDR3 protein. The sample includes some 500,000 distinct CDR3 sequences, 13% to 15% seen only once; the top ten take about 0.94%. CDR1 KGHDR and CDR2 SFDVKD come from the germline V gene. Between the trimmed V and J ends, which lost 4 bases and 1 base, there was a span of 24 bases. This CDR3 spans 19 amino acids. Study-level results: Carriage of fewer insertions was seen in abundant cord blood beta clonotypes, whereas memory repertoires showed none.

All donors were healthy Caucasians. The data were also submitted as part of a second study, on yellow fever vaccine responses in identical twins.

The chain combines TRBV24-1 with TRBJ2-5; D may be TRBD2 (6 bases). The TCR was taken from a woman between 18 and 29 years old in good health. Sequenced input: CD4+ T cells sorted from blood. In DNA form, the CDR3 reads TGTGCCACCAGTGACTCTGGAAATTCGTTACTAGCCCCCCAAGAGACCCAGTACTTC. It yields the protein CATSDSGNSLLAPQETQYF.